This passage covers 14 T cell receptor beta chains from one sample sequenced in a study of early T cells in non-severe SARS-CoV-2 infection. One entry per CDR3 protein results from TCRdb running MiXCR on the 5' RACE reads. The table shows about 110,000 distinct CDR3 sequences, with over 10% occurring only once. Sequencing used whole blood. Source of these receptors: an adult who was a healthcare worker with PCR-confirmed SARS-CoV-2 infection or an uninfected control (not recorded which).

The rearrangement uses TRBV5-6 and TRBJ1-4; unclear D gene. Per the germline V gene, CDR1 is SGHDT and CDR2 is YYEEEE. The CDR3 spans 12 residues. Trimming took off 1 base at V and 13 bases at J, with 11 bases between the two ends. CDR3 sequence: CASSLSVGLLFF. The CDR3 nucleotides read TGTGCCAGCAGCTTGTCCGTTGGATTACTGTTTTTT.

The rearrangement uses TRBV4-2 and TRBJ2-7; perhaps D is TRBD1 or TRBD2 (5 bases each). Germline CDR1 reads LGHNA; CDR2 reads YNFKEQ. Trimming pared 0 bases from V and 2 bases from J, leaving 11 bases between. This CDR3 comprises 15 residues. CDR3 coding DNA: TGTGCCAGCAGCCAAGATTACAGGAGGACCTACGAGCAGTACTTC. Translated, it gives CASSQDYRRTYEQYF.

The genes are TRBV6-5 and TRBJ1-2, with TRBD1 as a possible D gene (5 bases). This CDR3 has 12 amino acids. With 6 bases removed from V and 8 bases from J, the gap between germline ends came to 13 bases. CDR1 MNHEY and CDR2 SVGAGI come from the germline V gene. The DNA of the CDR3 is TGTGCCAGCAGATCGACAGAGCAGGGCTACACCTTC. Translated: CASRSTEQGYTF.

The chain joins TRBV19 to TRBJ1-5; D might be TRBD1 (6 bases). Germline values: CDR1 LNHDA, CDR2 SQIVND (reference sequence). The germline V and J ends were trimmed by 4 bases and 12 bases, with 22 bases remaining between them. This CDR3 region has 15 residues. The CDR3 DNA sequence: TGTGCCAGTAGTAGTCCGGGACAAGGTGCCCCACTCCAGCATTTT. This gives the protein CASSSPGQGAPLQHF.

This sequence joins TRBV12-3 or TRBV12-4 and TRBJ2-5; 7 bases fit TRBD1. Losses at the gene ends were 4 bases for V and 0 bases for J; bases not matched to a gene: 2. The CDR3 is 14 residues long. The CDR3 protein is CASSWGQHQETQYF. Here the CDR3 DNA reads TGTGCCAGCAGTTGGGGACAGCACCAAGAGACCCAGTACTTC.

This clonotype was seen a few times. For the CDR3, the DNA is TGTGCCAGCAGTGGGGCAGGGACTAGGCGCGGAGCTTTCTTT. Amino acid sequence: CASSGAGTRRGAFF. The chain combines TRBV2 with TRBJ1-1; tentative D call: TRBD1 (5 bases). Germline V lookup: CDR1 SNHLY, CDR2 FYNNEI. This CDR3 has 14 residues. V was shortened by 4 bases and J by 10 bases, with 19 bases between the two germline ends. Full variable domain (missing parts from reference TRBV2 and TRBJ1-1): EPEVTQTPSHQVTQMGQEVILRCVPISNHLYFYWYRQILGQKVEFLVSFYNNEISEKSEIFDDQFSVERPDGSNFTLKIRSTKLEDSAMYFCASSGAGTRRGAFFGQGTRLTVV.

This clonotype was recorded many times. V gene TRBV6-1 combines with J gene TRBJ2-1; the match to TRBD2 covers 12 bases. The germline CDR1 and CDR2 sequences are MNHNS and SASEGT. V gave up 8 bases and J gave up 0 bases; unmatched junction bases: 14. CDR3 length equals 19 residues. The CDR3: CASYPLTSGRPSSYNEQFF. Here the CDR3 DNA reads TGTGCCAGCTATCCCCTCACTAGCGGGAGGCCCAGCTCCTACAATGAGCAGTTCTTC.

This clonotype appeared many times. The CDR3 protein is CASSQDASGGGETQYF. In DNA, the CDR3 is TGTGCCAGCAGCCAAGATGCTAGCGGGGGCGGAGAGACCCAGTACTTC. This sequence joins TRBV3-1 and TRBJ2-5, with 10 bases matching TRBD2. Germline V gene lookup returns CDR1 LGHDT and CDR2 YNNKEL (reference sequence). Losses at the gene ends were 0 bases for V and 4 bases for J; bases not matched to a gene: 5. There are 16 residues in the CDR3.

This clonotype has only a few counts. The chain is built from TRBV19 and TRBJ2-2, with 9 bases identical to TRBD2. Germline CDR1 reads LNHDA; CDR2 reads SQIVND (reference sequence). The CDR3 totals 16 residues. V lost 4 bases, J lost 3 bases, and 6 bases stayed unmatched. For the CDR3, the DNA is TGTGCCAGTAGTACCCGAGCGGGGGGCCACACCGGGGAGCTGTTTTTT. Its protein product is CASSTRAGGHTGELFF.

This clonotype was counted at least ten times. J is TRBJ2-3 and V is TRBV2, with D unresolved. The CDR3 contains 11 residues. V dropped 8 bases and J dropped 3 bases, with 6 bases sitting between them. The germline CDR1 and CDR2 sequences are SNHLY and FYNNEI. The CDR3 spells CASLRTDTQYF. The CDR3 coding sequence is TGTGCCAGCCTCCGGACAGATACGCAGTATTTT.

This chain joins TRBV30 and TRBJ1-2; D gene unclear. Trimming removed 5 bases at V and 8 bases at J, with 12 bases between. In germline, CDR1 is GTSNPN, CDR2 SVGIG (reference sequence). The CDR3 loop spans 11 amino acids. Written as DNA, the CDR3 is TGTGCCTGGGGGTACCTCCGGGGCTACACCTTC. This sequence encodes CAWGYLRGYTF.

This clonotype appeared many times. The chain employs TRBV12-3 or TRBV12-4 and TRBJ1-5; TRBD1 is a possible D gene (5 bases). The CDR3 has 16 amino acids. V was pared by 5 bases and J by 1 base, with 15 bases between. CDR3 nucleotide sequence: TGTGCCAGCAGTCTCGGACACCCGGGGAGCAATCAGCCCCAGCATTTT. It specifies CASSLGHPGSNQPQHF.

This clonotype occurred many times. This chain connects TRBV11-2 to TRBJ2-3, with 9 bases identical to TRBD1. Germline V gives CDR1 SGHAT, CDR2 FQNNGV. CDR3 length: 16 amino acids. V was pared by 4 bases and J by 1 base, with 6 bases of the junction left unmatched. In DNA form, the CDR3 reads TGTGCCAGCAGCTCGGGGACAGGGTGGGGCACAGATACGCAGTATTTT. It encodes CASSSGTGWGTDTQYF.

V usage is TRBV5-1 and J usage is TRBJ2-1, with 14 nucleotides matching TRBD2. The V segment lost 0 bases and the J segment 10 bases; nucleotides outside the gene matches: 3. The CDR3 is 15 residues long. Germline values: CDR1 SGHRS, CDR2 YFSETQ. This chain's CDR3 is CASSLVTSGREEQFF. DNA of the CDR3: TGCGCCAGCAGCTTGGTGACTAGCGGGAGGGAAGAGCAGTTCTTC.